The 10 T cell receptor beta chains below come from one sample, sequenced in a study of CD8 T cells in ankylosing spondylitis. TCRdb redid the calling of the 5' RACE reads with MiXCR, one entry per CDR3 protein. The sample comprises about 30,000 distinct CDR3 sequences, more than 25% of which are singletons, and over 40% rests with the top ten. The sequenced sample consisted of synovial fluid, either unsorted or a sorted T cell fraction (not recorded which). These receptors all stem from a male donor with ankylosing spondylitis.

This clonotype was seen a handful of times. The chain links TRBV7-9 to TRBJ1-1, with 7 bases matching TRBD1. The V gene's germline CDR1 is SEHNR and CDR2 FQNEAQ (reference sequence). The CDR3 is made up of 16 amino acids. J gave up 4 bases and V 6 bases, and 14 bases lay outside the gene matches. The DNA of the CDR3 is TGTGCCAGCAGACCAAACCAATTACAGGGGCTCACTGAAGCTTTCTTT. It is translated as CASRPNQLQGLTEAFF.

The chain links TRBV27 to TRBJ2-7, with no clear D. Trimming took 5 bases from V and 3 from J, leaving 20 bases between them. The CDR3 runs to 16 residues. The germline gives CDR1 MNHEY, CDR2 SMNVEV (reference sequence). The CDR3: CASSPYYFDVRYEQYF. The CDR3 nucleotides are TGTGCCAGCAGTCCTTATTATTTCGATGTTCGCTACGAGCAGTACTTC.

This clonotype occurred a few times. This chain connects TRBV19 to TRBJ2-7; 11 nucleotides line up with TRBD2. CDR1 is LNHDA, CDR2 SQIVND, per germline (reference sequence). The ends lost 3 bases at V and 8 bases at J; junction bases unmatched: 9. This CDR3 region has 15 residues. This CDR3 reads CASSIRLAGPYKQYV. The CDR3, as DNA: TGTGCCAGTAGTATTCGACTAGCGGGGCCCTATAAGCAGTACGTC.

The rearrangement links TRBV27 to TRBJ2-5; D is ambiguous. V dropped 3 bases and J dropped 2 bases, with 10 bases sitting between them. The V gene's germline CDR1 is MNHEY and CDR2 SMNVEV (reference sequence). The CDR3 runs to 14 residues. The CDR3 region is CASSFIGPQETQYF. The CDR3 coding sequence is TGTGCCAGCAGTTTCATCGGACCACAAGAGACCCAGTACTTC.

The chain joins TRBV12-3 or TRBV12-4 to TRBJ2-4, with D hard to call. The CDR3 loop spans 15 amino acids. V lost 4 bases to trimming and J lost 3 bases, with 13 bases between them. In DNA form, the CDR3 reads TGTGCCAGCAGTTCACTTACTTTGTTCAAAAACATTCAGTACTTC. Translated, it gives CASSSLTLFKNIQYF.

This clonotype was detected a few times. The chain is built from TRBV9 and TRBJ1-2, with 8 bases aligning to TRBD1. The CDR3 is 15 amino acids. V dropped 4 bases and J dropped 7; count of bases not matched to a gene: 12. CDR1 is SGDLS and CDR2 is YYNGEE in the germline V gene. The CDR3 nucleotides are TGTGCCAGCAGCTCCCCGGGACAGGATATATTTGGCTACACCTTC. Residues: CASSSPGQDIFGYTF.

This rearrangement joins TRBV6-1 to TRBJ2-5; D is perhaps TRBD2 (6 bases). CDR3 length: 13 residues. Germline lookup yields CDR1 MNHNS and CDR2 SASEGT. Trimming took off 10 bases at V and 7 bases at J, with 19 bases between the two ends. The chain's CDR3 is CATRRGERRTQYF. DNA for the CDR3: TGTGCCACCCGGAGGGGTGAGCGGAGGACCCAGTACTTC.

In this sample, this clonotype turned up many times. This sequence joins TRBV30 and TRBJ1-1; D is possibly TRBD1 (5 bases). The CDR3 sequence is 12 residues long. Germline CDR1 reads GTSNPN; CDR2 reads SVGIG (reference sequence). The V end was cut by 0 bases, the J end by 11 bases, with 13 bases between. CDR3: CAWSVGDQMAFF. DNA of the CDR3: TGTGCCTGGAGTGTAGGGGACCAGATGGCTTTCTTT.

This clonotype came up many times. The rearrangement links TRBV7-2 to TRBJ2-7; 7 bases are shared with TRBD2. The germline V gene encodes CDR1 SGHTA and CDR2 FQGNSA. The V segment lost 1 base and the J segment 3 bases; nucleotides outside the gene matches: 6. This CDR3 has 15 residues. CDR3 in amino acids: CASSLGVGGNYEQYF. CDR3 coding DNA: TGTGCCAGCAGCTTAGGAGTGGGAGGGAACTACGAGCAGTACTTC.

The chain uses TRBV6-5 and TRBJ2-1; 12 bases match TRBD2. This CDR3 region has 16 residues. The J segment lost 3 bases and the V segment lost 2 bases, leaving 2 bases of the junction unmatched. Germline CDR1 and CDR2: MNHEY and SVGAGI. For the CDR3, the DNA is TGTGCCAGCAGTTACGCACTAGCGGGAGGCTACAATGAGCAGTTCTTC. Translation gives CASSYALAGGYNEQFF.